This T cell receptor (beta chain) was identified during a study of CD8 T cells in Susac syndrome. Random hexamers were used to reverse transcribe roughly 0.45 to 1 ug of RNA. A multiplex approach, immunoSEQ multiplex PCR, amplified TCR beta CDR3 across 54 Vbeta and 13 Jbeta. TCRdb used MiXCR to reprocess the immunoSEQ multiplex PCR reads, holding one entry per CDR3 protein. Of more than 200,000 distinct CDR3 sequences listed, 94% are singletons. A note on this clonotype: What it binds is not known.

The study, taken as a whole, reports: The Susac syndrome CD4+ T cell repertoires displayed no clonal expansion.

The clonotype was recovered from a human donor with Susac syndrome. Material for sequencing was CD4+ T cells from PBMCs.

CDR3 loop: CASSLGGQNTEAFF. The CDR3 coding sequence is TGTGCCAGCAGCTTAGGGGGACAGAACACTGAAGCTTTCTTT. The chain is built from TRBV7-9 and TRBJ1-1; D possibly corresponds to TRBD1 (6 bases). The CDR3 runs 14 residues. From germline, CDR1 is SEHNR and CDR2 FQNEAQ (reference sequence). The V and J ends lost 1 base and 1 base respectively, with 7 bases between them.